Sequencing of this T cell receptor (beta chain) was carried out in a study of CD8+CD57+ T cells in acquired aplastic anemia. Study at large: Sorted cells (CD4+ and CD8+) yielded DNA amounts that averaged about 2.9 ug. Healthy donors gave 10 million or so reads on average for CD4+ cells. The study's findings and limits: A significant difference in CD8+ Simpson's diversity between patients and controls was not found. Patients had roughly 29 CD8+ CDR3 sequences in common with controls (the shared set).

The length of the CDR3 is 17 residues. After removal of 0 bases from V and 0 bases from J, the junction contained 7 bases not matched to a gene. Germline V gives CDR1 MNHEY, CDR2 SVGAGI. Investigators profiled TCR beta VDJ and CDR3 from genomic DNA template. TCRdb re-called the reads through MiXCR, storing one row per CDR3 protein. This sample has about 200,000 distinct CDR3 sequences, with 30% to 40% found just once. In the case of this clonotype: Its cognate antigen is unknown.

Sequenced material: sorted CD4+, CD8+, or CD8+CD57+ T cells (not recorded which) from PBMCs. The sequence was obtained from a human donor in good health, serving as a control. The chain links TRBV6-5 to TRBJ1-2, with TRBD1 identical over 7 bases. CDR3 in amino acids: CASSYSGTERSNYGYTF. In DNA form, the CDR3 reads TGTGCCAGCAGTTACTCGGGGACAGAGCGCTCTAACTATGGCTACACCTTC.